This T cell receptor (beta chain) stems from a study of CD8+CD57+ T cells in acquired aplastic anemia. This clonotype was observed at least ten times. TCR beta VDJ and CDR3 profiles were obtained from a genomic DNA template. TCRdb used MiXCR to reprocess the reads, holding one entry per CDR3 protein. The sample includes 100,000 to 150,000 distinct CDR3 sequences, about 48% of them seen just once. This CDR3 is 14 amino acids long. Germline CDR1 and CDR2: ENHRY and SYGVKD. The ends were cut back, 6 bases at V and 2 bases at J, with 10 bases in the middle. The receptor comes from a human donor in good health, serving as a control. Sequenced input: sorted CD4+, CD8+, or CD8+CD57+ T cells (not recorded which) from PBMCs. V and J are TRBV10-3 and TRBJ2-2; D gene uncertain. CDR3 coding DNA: TGTGCCATCAGCCAGGAGCTAAACACCGGGGAGCTGTTTTTT. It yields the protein CAISQELNTGELFF.